Presented here are 20 T cell receptor beta chains from one specimen sequenced in a study of regulatory T cells in long-lasting Graves disease. Construction of the TCR beta libraries employed iRepertoire HTBI primers in conjunction with Arm-PCR of CDR3 regions. Each CDR3 protein gets one entry after TCRdb re-called the multiplex PCR reads with MiXCR. In the table there are 400,000 to 450,000 distinct CDR3 sequences, less than 20% of which are singletons. The time point was: newly diagnosed GD, antithyroid drugs for less than 3 months. PBMC-derived RNA was used for the TCR library. These data are also associated with another study on T cells in Graves' hyperthyroidism and ophthalmopathy.

The source material was peripheral blood mononuclear cells (PBMCs), sampled at new diagnosis, from a patient treated with antithyroid drugs. All receptors derive from a woman in her 30s with Graves disease.

To note about this clonotype: With a much larger clone just one base away, this may be a read error. V and J are TRBV5-8 and TRBJ2-1, with 7 positions matching TRBD2. The J call may be mistaken, given a closer DNA end match to TRBJ2-5. This CDR3 is built from 15 residues. Germline V lookup: CDR1 SGHTS, CDR2 YDEGEE. Here the CDR3 DNA reads TGTGCCAGCAGTGGGGGGGATTTACGACAAGAGGCCCAGTACTTC. Its protein is CASSGGDLRQEAQYF.

CDR3 in DNA: TGTGCCAGCACTACGGGAGGAACTGAAGGACTAGCCGAGAACTACGAGCAGTACTTC. Its protein product is CASTTGGTEGLAENYEQYF. This chain joins TRBV6-1 and TRBJ2-7, with 8 bases aligning to TRBD2. Germline V gene sequence: CDR1 MNHNS, CDR2 SASEGT. This CDR3 spans 19 amino acids. V shed 7 bases, J shed 3 bases, and the junction held 23 bases outside the gene matches.

In this sample, this clonotype turned up a few times. This chain joins TRBV28 and TRBJ1-2, with TRBD1 as a possible D gene (5 bases). Trimming took 6 bases from V and 8 from J, leaving 16 bases between them. CDR3 size: 13 residues. The germline gives CDR1 MDHEN, CDR2 SYDVKM. The CDR3 is CASRTDPGGGYTF. CDR3 nucleotide sequence: TGTGCCAGCAGAACTGACCCGGGGGGGGGCTACACCTTC.

This clonotype was observed a handful of times. The chain joins TRBV9 to TRBJ2-1, with 11 bases that match TRBD2. Germline CDR1 is SGDLS and CDR2 is YYNGEE. CDR3 length equals 15 residues. V shed 3 bases, J shed 12 bases, and the junction held 11 bases outside the gene matches. DNA of the CDR3: TGTGCCAGCAGCGCCGGGACTAGCGGTGGGTGGGGGCAGTTCTTC. The encoded protein is CASSAGTSGGWGQFF.

This sequence joins TRBV24-1 and TRBJ2-1; a possible D gene is TRBD2 (6 bases). The germline V gene has CDR1 KGHDR and CDR2 SFDVKD. The CDR3 loop spans 12 amino acids. The V and J ends lost 2 bases and 8 bases respectively, with 6 bases between them. The CDR3, as DNA: TGTGCCACCAGTGATTGGAGGGATGAGCAGTTCTTC. This codes for CATSDWRDEQFF.

The rearrangement uses TRBV18 and TRBJ1-5, with a possible D match to TRBD1 (5 bases). This CDR3 has 16 amino acids. Germline CDR1 KGHSH, CDR2 LQKENI. V lost 2 bases and J lost 3, with 14 bases in between. The DNA of the CDR3 is TGTGCCAGCTCACCAGAAGAATACAGGTACAATCAGCCCCAGCATTTT. As protein: CASSPEEYRYNQPQHF.

This clonotype was recorded at least ten times. The rearrangement links TRBV27 to TRBJ2-3, with 7 bases aligning to TRBD2. V shed 6 bases and J 3 bases; nucleotides not matched to a gene: 21. The CDR3 is made up of 19 amino acids. Per the germline V gene, CDR1 is MNHEY and CDR2 is SMNVEV (reference sequence). The CDR3 loop reads CASSPLVVGREGSTDTQYF. CDR3 sequence (DNA): TGTGCCAGCAGCCCCCTCGTCGTCGGTAGGGAGGGAAGTACAGATACGCAGTATTTT.

This clonotype was counted at least ten times. The CDR3 nucleotides read TGTGCCAGCAGCTTAGTCGTTGGGGGAAACTATGGCTACACCTTC. This gives the protein CASSLVVGGNYGYTF. This chain connects TRBV11-2 to TRBJ1-2, with D possibly being TRBD1 (5 bases). The V gene's germline CDR1 is SGHAT and CDR2 FQNNGV. V was pared by 1 base and J by 2 bases, with 11 bases between. This CDR3 has 15 residues.

This clonotype appeared a few times. The V and J genes are TRBV3-1 and TRBJ2-4; D gene unclear. Germline V gives CDR1 LGHDT, CDR2 YNNKEL (reference sequence). The CDR3 extends over 16 amino acids. Trimming took 1 base from V and 2 from J, leaving 12 bases between them. For the CDR3, the DNA is TGTGCCAGCAGCCAAGGGCGACCTCCAACCAAAAACATTCAGTACTTC. Amino acid sequence: CASSQGRPPTKNIQYF.

Comment on this clonotype: A far larger clone lies a single base away; this is likely a read error. For the CDR3, the DNA is TGTGCCAGCAGTTACCTAGCGAGGACCTACGAGCAGTACTTC. Its translation: CASSYLARTYEQYF. The chain is built from TRBV6-9 and TRBJ2-7, with D perhaps matching TRBD2 (6 bases). Germline V lookup: CDR1 MNHGY, CDR2 SVAAGI. The CDR3 runs 14 residues. Trimming left V 3 bases short and J 2 bases short, with 11 bases between.

This clonotype was detected ten times or more. The chain carries TRBV2 and TRBJ2-3; 7 nucleotides agree with TRBD1. The germline gives CDR1 SNHLY, CDR2 FYNNEI. The CDR3 length is 14 residues. The V gene end was trimmed by 6 bases and the J gene end by 2 bases; junction bases not matched to a gene: 5. This chain's CDR3 is CASRPTGITDTQYF. The CDR3 nucleotides are TGTGCCAGCAGGCCGACAGGGATCACAGATACGCAGTATTTT.

This clonotype has ten or more counts. V is TRBV28 and J is TRBJ2-7; TRBD1 matches at 7 bases. Germline CDR1 reads MDHEN; CDR2 reads SYDVKM. J lost 3 bases, V lost 10 bases, and 9 bases had no gene match. The CDR3 runs to 13 residues. The CDR3 region has the DNA TGTGCCACGTCGGACAGGAGTAACTACGAGCAGTACTTC. It encodes CATSDRSNYEQYF.

This clonotype turned up a few times. Mismatch with germline at one junction end may stem from a read error. This chain uses TRBV5-1 with TRBJ1-6, with D maybe TRBD1 (5 bases). Per the germline V gene, CDR1 is SGHRS and CDR2 is YFSETQ. The CDR3 is 14 residues long. This CDR3 reads CASSQTAGNSPLHF. DNA for the CDR3: TGTGCCAGCAGCCAGACAGCGGGAAATTCACCCCTCCACTTT.

In this sample, this clonotype turned up a few times. The J gene is TRBJ2-1, the V gene TRBV14; D ambiguous. Trimming shortened V by 0 bases and J by 8 bases, and 14 bases separated the two germline ends. The CDR3 contains 15 residues. CDR1 and CDR2 (germline): SGHDN, FVKESK. This chain's CDR3 is CASSQDPFLTDEQFF. CDR3 sequence (DNA): TGTGCCAGCAGCCAAGACCCCTTTTTAACGGATGAGCAGTTCTTC.

The rearrangement uses TRBV7-9 and TRBJ2-7; D is unresolved. Germline V gene sequence: CDR1 SEHNR, CDR2 FQNEAQ (reference sequence). The CDR3 is 15 residues long. The V end was cut by 5 bases, the J end by 5 bases, with 19 bases between. The chain's CDR3 is CASSVDKKRVNEQYF. For the CDR3, the DNA is TGTGCCAGCAGCGTAGATAAGAAAAGGGTCAACGAGCAGTACTTC.

A remark on this clonotype: Relative to the germline gene, one junction end is altered; a read error may explain this. The chain links TRBV11-2 to TRBJ1-5; TRBD1 agrees at 8 bases. The CDR3 is 13 amino acids. Germline V CDR1 and CDR2: SGHAT, FQNNGV. CDR3 residues: CASSLDRGRPQHF. The CDR3 bases are TGTGCCAGCAGCCTAGACAGGGGTAGGCCCCAGCATTTT. Full variable domain (remainder filled in from reference TRBV11-2 and TRBJ1-5): EAGVAQSPRYKIIEKRQSVAFWCNPISGHATLYWYQQILGQGPKLLIQFQNNGVVDDSQLPKDRFSAERLKGVDSTLKIQPAKLEDSAVYLCASSLDRGRPQHFGDGTRLSIL.

The sample holds many counts of this clonotype. V and J are TRBV27 and TRBJ2-7; 8 positions agree with TRBD1. Germline V gives CDR1 MNHEY, CDR2 SMNVEV (reference sequence). The CDR3 runs 15 residues. Germline trimming cut 5 bases from V and 3 bases from J; bases unmatched to any gene: 9. The CDR3 DNA reads TGTGCCAGCAGTCCCCCGGGACAGGAGATCTACGAGCAGTACTTC. Its protein is CASSPPGQEIYEQYF.

This clonotype was recorded at least ten times. This rearrangement joins TRBV7-2 to TRBJ2-1, with a weak D call TRBD2 (5 bases). V lost 4 bases and J 8 bases, leaving 18 bases between the germline ends. The CDR3 runs to 15 residues. Germline V CDR1 and CDR2: SGHTA, FQGNSA. CDR3 in amino acids: CASSYQPGVEHEQFF. As DNA, the CDR3 is TGTGCCAGCAGCTACCAACCCGGGGTCGAGCATGAGCAGTTCTTC.

This chain connects TRBV4-1 to TRBJ1-2; the match to TRBD1 covers 9 bases. V dropped 0 bases and J dropped 6; count of bases not matched to a gene: 8. Germline lookup yields CDR1 MGHRA and CDR2 YSYEKL. This CDR3 comprises 16 residues. This CDR3 is CASSQERQGVMNGYTF. The CDR3 DNA reads as TGCGCCAGCAGCCAAGAGCGACAGGGGGTGATGAATGGCTACACCTTC.

The chain employs TRBV7-9 and TRBJ1-1, with D tentatively TRBD1 (5 bases). The ends were cut back, 7 bases at V and 1 base at J, with 13 bases in the middle. The germline V gene has CDR1 SEHNR and CDR2 FQNEAQ (reference sequence). The CDR3 is 14 amino acids. The CDR3 loop reads CASIIQGGNTEAFF. The CDR3 DNA reads TGTGCCAGCATCATTCAGGGCGGGAACACTGAAGCTTTCTTT.